This TCR beta chain was identified in a study of blood T cell repertoires in COVID-19 (dated by TCRdb to the early 2020s). A note on the overall study: Collaborator samples came from the United States, Italy and Spain and covered acute and convalescent phases of COVID-19. The prospective study material was composed of cDNA or gDNA derived from T cells, B-cell-depleted T cells, or PBMCs. The dataset comprised deeply sampled blood TCRbeta repertoires from subjects exposed to, actively infected with, or recovered from COVID-19. The repertoires were released in a freely available public database meant as a resource for research on the immune response to SARS-CoV-2. The samples were drawn from the first 160 participants of the ongoing ImmuneRACE study and from 1,254 subjects provided by 6 global collaborators. A de-identified subject ID, COVID-19 status, age in years and sex were almost always included in the sample metadata. Where HLA class I and class II types were available, the types were taken from metadata supplied by the sample provider, not from assay-based typing. The paper as a whole reports these results and caveats: The quantity of clinical and demographic metadata differed by source and by participant and was supplied without curation.

Collaborating institutions collected whole blood in K2EDTA tubes following their own protocols. Collaborator samples were shipped for TCRbeta analysis as frozen whole blood, isolated PBMCs, or DNA extracted from either sample type. Points on this clone: What this receptor recognizes is not known. No qualities accompany the bases; no much larger clone lies one base away.

As encoded in the germline V gene, CDR1 is SGHRS while CDR2 is YFSETQ. Its CDR3 holds 16 amino acids, cysteine through phenylalanine. The sequence is cut down to CDR3 DNA, 48 bases in frame from base 1. V is pruned by 0 bases and J by 4 bases, leaving 9 bases of the junction without a gene match. The immunoSEQ Assay, a bias-controlled multiplex PCR, was used to amplify TCRbeta CDR3 regions from genomic DNA. In the source study's methods: The number of nucleated cells in each sample was estimated by amplification of reference gene primers within the assay. Sequence reads were collapsed and filtered to measure the absolute abundance of every unique TCRbeta CDR3 rearrangement. For each sample, productive Simpson clonality was calculated by taking the square root of Simpson's diversity index across productive rearrangements. TCRdb's version of the immuneACCESS table is confined to in-frame rearrangements and falls short of the full clone set. An unresolved V gene accounts for under half of the shortfall where checked; the remainder is of unknown origin. The D gene and trimming were derived from the DNA, and the V and J assignments and clone size from that table. The sample table contains under 45,000 clones; only one count was recorded for 78% of them. The ten largest clones represent approximately 30% of the sample.

This clonotype originated in a man in his fifties or sixties with acute or convalescent COVID-19. The sample consisted of peripheral blood. Rearrangement joined TRBV5-1 to TRBJ2-5; 7 nucleotides in the junction match TRBD1. For the CDR3, the sequence is CASSLDRGRGGETQYF. The DNA sequence is as follows: TGCGCCAGCAGCTTGGACAGGGGAAGAGGTGGAGAGACCCAGTACTTC. The reference TRBV5-1 and TRBJ2-5 proteins fill in what lies around the CDR3, so the full variable domain reads KAGVTQTPRYLIKTRGQQVTLSCSPISGHRSVSWYQQTPGQGLQFLFEYFSETQRNKGNFPGRFSGRQFSNSRSEMNVSTLELGDSALYLCASSLDRGRGGETQYFGPGTRLLVL.